The source of this T cell receptor beta chain is a study of cytomegalovirus exposure and HLA in healthy donors. Study-level points and caveats: Per published accounts, TCR beta sequences correctly predicted the HLA-A and HLA-B alleles of most subjects. Cytomegalovirus-associated status was assigned to 150 or so TCR beta chains.

Trimming cost V 2 bases and J 0 bases; bases outside gene matches: 8. CDR1 SGHAT and CDR2 FQNNGV come from the germline V gene. The CDR3 runs to 17 residues. Worth noting for this clone: Its antigen is not known.

PCR involved 60 Vbeta and 13 Jbeta primers. The table came from immunoSEQ multiplex PCR; TCRdb's copy has only in-frame clones and leaves some out. The sample holds about 110,000 clones, around 80% seen once. This sequence joins TRBV11-2 and TRBJ2-3; 7 positions match TRBD2. The sequenced sample was PBMCs. The TCR originated in a man aged 25-45 years in good health and CMV-seropositive. CDR3 in DNA: TGTGCCAGCAGCTTACCGGGCGGGAGCCGGAGCACAGATACGCAGTATTTT. This translates into CASSLPGGSRSTDTQYF.